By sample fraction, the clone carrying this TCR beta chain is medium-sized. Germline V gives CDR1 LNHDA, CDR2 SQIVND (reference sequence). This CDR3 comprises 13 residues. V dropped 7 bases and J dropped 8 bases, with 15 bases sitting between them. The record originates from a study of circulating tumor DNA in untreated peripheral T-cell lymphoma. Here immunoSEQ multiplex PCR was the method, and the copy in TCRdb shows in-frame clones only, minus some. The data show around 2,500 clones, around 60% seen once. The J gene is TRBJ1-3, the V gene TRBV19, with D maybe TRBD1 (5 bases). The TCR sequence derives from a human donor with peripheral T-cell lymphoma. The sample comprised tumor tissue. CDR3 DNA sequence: TGTGCCAGTAATCAGGGAAGTTGGGACACCATATATTTT. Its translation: CASNQGSWDTIYF.